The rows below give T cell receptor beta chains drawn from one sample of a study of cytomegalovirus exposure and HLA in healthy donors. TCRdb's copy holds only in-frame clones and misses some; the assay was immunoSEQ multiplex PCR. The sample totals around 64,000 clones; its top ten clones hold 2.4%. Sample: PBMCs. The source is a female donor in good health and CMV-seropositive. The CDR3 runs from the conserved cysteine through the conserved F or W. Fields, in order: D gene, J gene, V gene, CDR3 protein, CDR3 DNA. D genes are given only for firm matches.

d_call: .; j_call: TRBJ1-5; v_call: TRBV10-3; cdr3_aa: CAISEGRDQPQHF; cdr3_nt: TGTGCCATCAGTGAGGGCAGGGATCAGCCCCAGCATTTT
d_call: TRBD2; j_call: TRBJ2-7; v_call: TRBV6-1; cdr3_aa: CASSAKIPGLAGGSYEQYF; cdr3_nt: TGTGCCAGCAGTGCTAAAATCCCAGGACTAGCGGGAGGCTCCTACGAGCAGTACTTC
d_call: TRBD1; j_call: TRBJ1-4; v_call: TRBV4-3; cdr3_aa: CASSQDRGGSEKLFF; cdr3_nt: TGCGCCAGCAGCCAAGATCGAGGGGGCAGCGAAAAACTGTTTTTT
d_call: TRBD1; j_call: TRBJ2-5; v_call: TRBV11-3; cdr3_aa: CASSPGQGDETQYF; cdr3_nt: TGTGCCAGCAGTCCGGGACAGGGCGATGAGACCCAGTACTTC
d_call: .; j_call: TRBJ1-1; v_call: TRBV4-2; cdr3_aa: CASSQGDILNTEAFF; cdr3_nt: TGTGCCAGCAGCCAAGGGGACATCTTGAACACTGAAGCTTTCTTT
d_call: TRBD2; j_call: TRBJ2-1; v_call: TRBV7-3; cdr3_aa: CASSFSGGMGNEQFF; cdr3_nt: TGTGCCAGCAGCTTTAGCGGGGGTATGGGAAATGAGCAGTTCTTC
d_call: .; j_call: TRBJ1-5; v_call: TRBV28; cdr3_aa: CASSPQVTSNQPQHF; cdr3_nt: TGTGCCAGCAGTCCCCAGGTCACTAGCAATCAGCCCCAGCATTTT
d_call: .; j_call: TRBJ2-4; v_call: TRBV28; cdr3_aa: CASSHLAEAKNIQYF; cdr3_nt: TGTGCCAGCAGTCATTTAGCGGAAGCCAAAAACATTCAGTACTTC
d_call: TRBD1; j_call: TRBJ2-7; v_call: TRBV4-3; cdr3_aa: CASSQDWGRAGGTYEQYF; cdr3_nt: TGCGCCAGCAGCCAAGATTGGGGCCGGGCAGGGGGCACCTACGAGCAGTACTTC
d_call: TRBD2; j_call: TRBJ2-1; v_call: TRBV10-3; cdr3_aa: CAISDKSGGYSYNEQFF; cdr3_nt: TGTGCCATCAGTGATAAATCGGGGGGATACTCGTACAATGAGCAGTTCTTC
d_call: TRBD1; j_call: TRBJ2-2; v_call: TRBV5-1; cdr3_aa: CASSLALSGWTGATGELFF; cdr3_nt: TGCGCCAGCAGCTTGGCCTTATCGGGCTGGACAGGGGCAACCGGGGAGCTGTTTTTT
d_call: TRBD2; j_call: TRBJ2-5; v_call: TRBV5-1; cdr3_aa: CASSPGTSEGETQYF; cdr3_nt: TGCGCCAGCAGCCCGGGGACTAGCGAGGGAGAGACCCAGTACTTC
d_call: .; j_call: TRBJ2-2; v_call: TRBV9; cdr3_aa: CASSTALPADSENTGELFF; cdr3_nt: TGTGCCAGCAGCACCGCTCTTCCGGCAGACAGCGAAAACACCGGGGAGCTGTTTTTT
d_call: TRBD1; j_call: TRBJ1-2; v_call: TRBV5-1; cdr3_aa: CASSFGTGDWDYGYTF; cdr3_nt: TGCGCCAGCAGCTTCGGGACAGGGGATTGGGACTATGGCTACACCTTC
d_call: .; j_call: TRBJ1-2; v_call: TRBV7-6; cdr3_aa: CASKGPGELLGYTF; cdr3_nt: TGTGCCAGCAAGGGTCCCGGGGAGCTTTTAGGCTACACCTTC
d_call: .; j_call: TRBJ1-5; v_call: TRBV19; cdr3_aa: CASAREGEVQPQHF; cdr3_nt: TGTGCCAGTGCCCGAGAAGGGGAGGTTCAGCCCCAGCATTTT
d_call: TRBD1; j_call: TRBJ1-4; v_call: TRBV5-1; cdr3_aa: CASSLGQNNEKLFF; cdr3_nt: TGCGCCAGCAGCCTGGGACAGAATAATGAAAAACTGTTTTTT
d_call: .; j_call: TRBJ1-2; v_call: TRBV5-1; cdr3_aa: CASSHTGHGYTF; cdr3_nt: TGCGCCAGCAGCCACACAGGGCATGGCTACACCTTC
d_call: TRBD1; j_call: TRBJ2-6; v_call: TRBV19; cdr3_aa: CASYPGQGAGANVLTF; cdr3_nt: TGTGCCAGTTATCCGGGACAGGGGGCTGGGGCCAACGTCCTGACTTTC
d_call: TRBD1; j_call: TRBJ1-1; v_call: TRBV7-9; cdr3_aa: CASSSTRDSHTEAFF; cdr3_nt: TGTGCCAGCAGCTCGACCCGGGACAGCCACACTGAAGCTTTCTTT
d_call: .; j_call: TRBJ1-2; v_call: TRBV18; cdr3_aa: CASSRTDSNYGYTF; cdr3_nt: TGTGCCAGCTCCCGGACAGATTCTAACTATGGCTACACCTTC
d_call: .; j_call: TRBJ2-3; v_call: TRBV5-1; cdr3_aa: CASSSSTDTQYF; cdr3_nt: TGCGCCAGCAGCTCTAGCACAGATACGCAGTATTTT
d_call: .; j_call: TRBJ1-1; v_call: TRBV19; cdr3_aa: CASAPSVTAMNTEAFF; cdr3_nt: TGTGCCAGCGCCCCTAGCGTGACGGCCATGAACACTGAAGCTTTCTTT
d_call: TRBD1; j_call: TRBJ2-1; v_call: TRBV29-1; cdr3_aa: CSALGDRGEKQFF; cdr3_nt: TGCAGTGCCTTAGGGGACAGGGGGGAGAAGCAGTTCTTC
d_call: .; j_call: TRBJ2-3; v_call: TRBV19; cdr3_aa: CASSITSSTDTQYF; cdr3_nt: TGTGCCAGTAGTATCACTAGCAGCACAGATACGCAGTATTTT
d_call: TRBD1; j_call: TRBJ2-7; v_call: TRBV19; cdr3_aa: CASRSSPGQGKQYF; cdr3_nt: TGTGCCAGTAGAAGCTCCCCGGGACAGGGGAAGCAGTACTTC
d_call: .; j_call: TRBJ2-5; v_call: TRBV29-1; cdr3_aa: CSVETEETQYF; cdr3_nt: TGCAGCGTTGAGACAGAAGAGACCCAGTACTTC
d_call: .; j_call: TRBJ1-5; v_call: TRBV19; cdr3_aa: CARASGTRQPQHF; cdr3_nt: TGTGCCAGGGCCTCAGGGACTCGGCAGCCCCAGCATTTT
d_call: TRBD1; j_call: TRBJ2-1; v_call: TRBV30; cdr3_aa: CAWGDRARSYNEQFF; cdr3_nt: TGTGCCTGGGGCGACAGGGCTCGTTCCTACAATGAGCAGTTCTTC
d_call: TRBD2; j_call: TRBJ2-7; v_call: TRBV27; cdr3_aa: CASSLYAGDYEQYF; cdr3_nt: TGTGCCAGCAGTCTGTATGCGGGGGACTACGAGCAGTACTTC
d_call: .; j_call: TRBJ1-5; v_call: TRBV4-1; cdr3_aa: CASSQVPASTESQHF; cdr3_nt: TGCGCCAGCAGCCAAGTCCCAGCGTCTACTGAGTCCCAGCATTTT
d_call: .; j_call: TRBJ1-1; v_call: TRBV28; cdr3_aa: CASSPRYATNTEAFF; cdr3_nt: TGTGCCAGCAGTCCCAGGTACGCGACGAACACTGAAGCTTTCTTT
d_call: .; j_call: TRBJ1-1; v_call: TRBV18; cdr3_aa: CASSPTRTANTEAFF; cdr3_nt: TGTGCCAGCTCACCAACAAGAACAGCAAACACTGAAGCTTTCTTT
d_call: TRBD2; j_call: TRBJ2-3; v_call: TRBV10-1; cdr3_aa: CATSGLAEKTSTDTQYF; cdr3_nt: TGCGCCACCTCGGGACTAGCGGAAAAAACCAGCACAGATACGCAGTATTTT
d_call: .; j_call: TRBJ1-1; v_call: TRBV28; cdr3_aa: CASSFIYNTEAFF; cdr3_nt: TGTGCCAGCAGTTTTATTTATAACACTGAAGCTTTCTTT
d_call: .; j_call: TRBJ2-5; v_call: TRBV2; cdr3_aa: CASSQGGGETQYF; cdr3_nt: TGTGCCAGCAGCCAGGGAGGTGGTGAGACCCAGTACTTC
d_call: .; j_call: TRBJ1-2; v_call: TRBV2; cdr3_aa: CASSVQGPAGYTF; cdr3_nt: TGTGCCAGCAGTGTTCAGGGGCCGGCAGGCTACACCTTC
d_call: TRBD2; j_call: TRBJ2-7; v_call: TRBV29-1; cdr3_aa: CSVATSVSYEQYF; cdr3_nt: TGCAGCGTAGCCACTAGCGTTTCCTACGAGCAGTACTTC
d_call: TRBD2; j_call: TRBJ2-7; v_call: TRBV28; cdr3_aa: CASSSPAGVPYEQYF; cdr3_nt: TGTGCCAGCAGTTCCCCAGCGGGGGTACCCTACGAGCAGTACTTC
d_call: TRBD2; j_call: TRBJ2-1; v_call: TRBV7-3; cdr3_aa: CASSFTSGPPWGQFF; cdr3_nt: TGTGCCAGCAGCTTTACTAGCGGGCCACCCTGGGGGCAGTTCTTC
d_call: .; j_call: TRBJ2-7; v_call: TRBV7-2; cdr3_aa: CASSLAGVGGRYEQYF; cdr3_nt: TGTGCCAGCAGCTTAGCGGGGGTGGGGGGGCGGTACGAGCAGTACTTC
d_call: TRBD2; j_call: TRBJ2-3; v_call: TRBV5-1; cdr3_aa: CASSLLAGSTDTQYF; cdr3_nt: TGCGCCAGCAGCTTGCTAGCGGGTAGCACAGATACGCAGTATTTT
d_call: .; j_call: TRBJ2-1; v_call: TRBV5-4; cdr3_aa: CASSPGSNEQFF; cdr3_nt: TGTGCCAGCAGCCCGGGGAGCAATGAGCAGTTCTTC
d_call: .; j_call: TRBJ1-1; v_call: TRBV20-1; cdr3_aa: CSASFGAGAFF; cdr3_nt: TGCAGTGCCAGCTTTGGGGCAGGGGCTTTCTTT
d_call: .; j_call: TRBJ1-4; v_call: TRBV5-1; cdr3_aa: CASSLQGQTNEKLFF; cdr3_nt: TGCGCCAGCAGCTTGCAGGGTCAGACTAATGAAAAACTGTTTTTT
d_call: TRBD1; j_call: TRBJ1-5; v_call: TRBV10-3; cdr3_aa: CAISGTGEVNQPQHF; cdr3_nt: TGTGCCATCAGCGGGACAGGGGAGGTGAATCAGCCCCAGCATTTT
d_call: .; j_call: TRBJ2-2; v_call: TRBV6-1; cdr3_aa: CASSEGPGANTGELFF; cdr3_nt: TGTGCCAGCAGTGAAGGCCCGGGTGCGAACACCGGGGAGCTGTTTTTT
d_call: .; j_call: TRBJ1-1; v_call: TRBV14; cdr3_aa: CASSRGGVGAFF; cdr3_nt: TGTGCCAGCAGCAGAGGGGGGGTTGGAGCTTTCTTT
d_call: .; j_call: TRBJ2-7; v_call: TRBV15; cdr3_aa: CATSRDATTSYEQYF; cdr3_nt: TGTGCCACCAGCAGAGATGCCACAACCTCCTACGAGCAGTACTTC
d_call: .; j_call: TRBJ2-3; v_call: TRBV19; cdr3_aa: CASSMSLGETDTQYF; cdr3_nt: TGTGCCAGTAGTATGTCCCTCGGGGAAACAGATACGCAGTATTTT
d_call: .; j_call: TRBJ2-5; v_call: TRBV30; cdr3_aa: CAWSVFGEQYF; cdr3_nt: TGTGCCTGGAGTGTATTTGGTGAGCAGTACTTC
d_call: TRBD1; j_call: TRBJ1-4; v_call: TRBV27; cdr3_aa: CASRRGEDRNEKLFF; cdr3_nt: TGTGCCAGCAGGCGGGGTGAGGACAGGAATGAAAAACTGTTTTTT
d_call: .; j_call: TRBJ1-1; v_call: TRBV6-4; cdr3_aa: CASSPTGNTEAFF; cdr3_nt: TGTGCCAGCAGTCCGACGGGGAACACTGAAGCTTTCTTT
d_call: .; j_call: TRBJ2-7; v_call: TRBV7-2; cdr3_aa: CASSLSTYEQYF; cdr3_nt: TGTGCCAGCAGCTTAAGTACTTACGAGCAGTACTTC
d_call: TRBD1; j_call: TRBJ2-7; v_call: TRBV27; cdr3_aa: CASSFNRGPYEQYF; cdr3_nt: TGTGCCAGCAGTTTCAACAGGGGTCCCTACGAGCAGTACTTC
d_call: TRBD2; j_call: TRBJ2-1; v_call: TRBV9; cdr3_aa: CASGRPLAGAYNEQFF; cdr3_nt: TGTGCCAGCGGACGACCGCTAGCGGGAGCGTACAATGAGCAGTTCTTC
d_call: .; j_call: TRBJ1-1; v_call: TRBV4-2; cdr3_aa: CASSQVLSGVNTEAFF; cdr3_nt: TGTGCCAGCAGCCAAGTCCTATCCGGGGTGAACACTGAAGCTTTCTTT
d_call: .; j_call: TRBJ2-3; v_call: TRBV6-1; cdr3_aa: CASSEVQGRTDTQYF; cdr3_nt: TGTGCCAGCAGCGAGGTACAGGGACGAACAGATACGCAGTATTTT